Presented here are 28 T cell receptor beta chains from one specimen sequenced in a study of blood T cell repertoires in COVID-19. Libraries were prepared by immunoSEQ multiplex PCR; TCRdb keeps only in-frame clonotypes and omits some of them. The sample has about 220,000 clones, about 85% seen once; the top ten hold just over 2.5%. Sequencing input: PBMCs or T cells enriched from blood (not recorded which). These receptors were obtained from a woman in her twenties or thirties who had recovered from COVID-19.

The chain joins TRBV9 to TRBJ2-2; D gene uncertain. V lost 5 bases and J lost 1, with 12 bases in between. Germline CDR1 is SGDLS and CDR2 is YYNGEE. This CDR3 has 15 amino acids. CDR3 DNA sequence: TGTGCCAGCAGTCGCGCGGCAGAGAACACCGGGGAGCTGTTTTTT. As protein: CASSRAAENTGELFF. Drawing the rest from reference TRBV9 and TRBJ2-2, the complete variable domain is DSGVTQTPKHLITATGQRVTLRCSPRSGDLSVYWYQQSLDQGLQFLIQYYNGEERAKGNILERFSAQQFPDLHSELNLSSLELGDSALYFCASSRAAENTGELFFGEGSRLTVL.

The chain uses TRBV25-1 and TRBJ1-2; D gene uncertain. V lost 3 bases, J lost 8 bases, and 13 bases lay in between. CDR1 and CDR2 from the germline V gene are MGHDK and SYGVNS. This CDR3 is 13 amino acids long. The CDR3: CASSEGGVGGYTF. The CDR3 DNA reads TGTGCCAGCAGTGAGGGAGGCGTCGGAGGCTACACCTTC.

The rearrangement joins TRBV4-3 to TRBJ2-7; 11 bases align to TRBD2. The J segment lost 2 bases and the V segment lost 0 bases, leaving 0 bases of the junction unmatched. The germline V gene has CDR1 LGHNA and CDR2 YSLEER. This CDR3 region has 15 residues. The CDR3 bases are TGCGCCAGCAGCCAAGAGACTAGCGGGGCCTACGAGCAGTACTTC. The encoded protein is CASSQETSGAYEQYF.

This chain joins TRBV29-1 and TRBJ2-7; no definite D call. In germline, CDR1 is SQVTM, CDR2 ANQGSEA. The CDR3 sequence is 13 residues long. V was trimmed by 1 base and J by 2 bases, leaving 9 bases between them. The CDR3: CSVEVTDTYEQYF. CDR3 bases: TGCAGCGTTGAAGTCACAGATACCTACGAGCAGTACTTC.

V gene TRBV14 combines with J gene TRBJ1-1; 8 nucleotides match TRBD1. The CDR3 contains 12 residues. Germline trimming cut 7 bases from V and 3 bases from J; bases unmatched to any gene: 1. Germline V lookup: CDR1 SGHDN, CDR2 FVKESK. The CDR3 sequence: CASNRGYTEAFF. CDR3 bases: TGTGCCAGCAACAGGGGGTACACTGAAGCTTTCTTT. The whole variable domain, filled in from reference TRBV14 and TRBJ1-1, reads EAGVTQFPSHSVIEKGQTVTLRCDPISGHDNLYWYRRVMGKEIKFLLHFVKESKQDESGMPNNRFLAERTGGTYSTLKVQPAELEDSGVYFCASNRGYTEAFFGQGTRLTVV.

This clone turned up a few times. The sample holds other DNA sequences that translate to the same CDR3. V and J are TRBV4-2 and TRBJ1-1; TRBD1 is a possible D gene (6 bases). Per germline, CDR1 LGHNA and CDR2 YNFKEQ. V dropped 1 base and J dropped 5 bases, with 8 bases sitting between them. This CDR3 contains 13 residues. CDR3 DNA sequence: TGTGCCAGCAGCCAAGGTAGGGGGACTGAAGCTTTCTTT. It encodes CASSQGRGTEAFF.

The chain couples TRBV25-1 to TRBJ1-3; 7 nucleotides agree with TRBD1. The V and J ends lost 1 base and 2 bases, in that order; junction bases with no gene match: 2. Germline V gene lookup returns CDR1 MGHDK and CDR2 SYGVNS. CDR3 size: 15 residues. The CDR3, as DNA: TGTGCCAGCAGTGAATTCGGGACAGCTGGAAACACCATATATTTT. It yields the protein CASSEFGTAGNTIYF.

The V call is TRBV5-1, the J call TRBJ2-5, with 7 bases lining up with TRBD1. V shed 0 bases, J shed 1 base, and the junction held 3 bases outside the gene matches. The CDR3 covers 15 residues. Germline lookup yields CDR1 SGHRS and CDR2 YFSETQ. The CDR3 loop reads CASSLVSGGQETQYF. CDR3 nucleotides: TGCGCCAGCAGCTTGGTTTCAGGGGGCCAAGAGACCCAGTACTTC.

V gene TRBV18 combines with J gene TRBJ1-4; D may be TRBD1 (6 bases). Germline V gives CDR1 KGHSH, CDR2 LQKENI. The CDR3 length is 16 residues. Trimming took off 3 bases at V and 2 bases at J, with 13 bases between the two ends. The CDR3 reads CASSPLGGATNEKLFF. The CDR3 nucleotides are TGTGCCAGCTCACCCCTCGGGGGGGCGACTAATGAAAAACTGTTTTTT.

J is TRBJ2-1 and V is TRBV6-6; 8 bases are a match to TRBD2. Losses at the gene ends were 1 base for V and 10 bases for J; bases not matched to a gene: 3. The CDR3 extends over 13 amino acids. Germline CDR1 is MNHNY and CDR2 is SVGAGI (reference sequence). Written as DNA, the CDR3 is TGTGCCAGCAGTTACTTCGGCGGGGGGGAGCAGTTCTTC. It specifies CASSYFGGGEQFF.

The chain employs TRBV5-1 and TRBJ2-5, with TRBD2 identical over 10 bases. The CDR3 runs 14 residues. Trimming removed 4 bases from V and 3 bases from J; junction bases left unmatched: 3. The germline gives CDR1 SGHRS, CDR2 YFSETQ. CDR3 in DNA: TGCGCCAGCAGCCCCGGACTAGCGGAAGAGACCCAGTACTTC. As protein: CASSPGLAEETQYF.

The rearrangement links TRBV6-2 or TRBV6-3 to TRBJ2-7; 9 nucleotides agree with TRBD1. The ends lost 4 bases at V and 3 bases at J; junction bases unmatched: 4. Germline loops: CDR1 MNHEY, CDR2 SVGEGT. The CDR3 sequence is 14 residues long. In DNA, the CDR3 is TGTGCCAGCAGTTCTGGGACAGGGAACTACGAGCAGTACTTC. Its protein is CASSSGTGNYEQYF.

V is TRBV12-3 or TRBV12-4 and J is TRBJ1-2; TRBD1 agrees at 9 bases. CDR3 size: 12 residues. J was trimmed by 11 bases and V by 5 bases; bases with no gene match: 6. In nucleotides, the CDR3 is TGTGCCAGCAGTCCGGGACAGGGACGGTACACCTTC. Protein: CASSPGQGRYTF.

This chain uses TRBV7-9 with TRBJ1-6, with 10 bases that match TRBD1. V was clipped by 4 bases and J by 8 bases; unmatched bases: 17. There are 19 residues in the CDR3. Germline CDR1 reads SEHNR; CDR2 reads FQNEAQ (reference sequence). CDR3 sequence (DNA): TGTGCCAGCAGCTCACCCCCGGGACAGGGGTTAAGTCTAGATTCACCCCTCCACTTT. Residues: CASSSPPGQGLSLDSPLHF.

The CDR3 reads CASSPNPGENTIYF. CDR3 bases: TGTGCCAGCTCACCGAACCCAGGGGAAAACACCATATATTTT. This rearrangement joins TRBV18 to TRBJ1-3, with D perhaps TRBD1 (6 bases). This CDR3 region has 14 residues. V was shortened by 3 bases and J by 6 bases, with 12 bases between the two germline ends. Per germline, CDR1 KGHSH and CDR2 LQKENI.

This clone was observed a handful of times. V usage is TRBV7-9 and J usage is TRBJ2-3; D is unclear. V was cut by 0 bases and J by 3 bases, with 10 bases left in between. CDR1 and CDR2 (germline): SEHNR, FQNEAQ (reference sequence). The CDR3 contains 15 residues. The CDR3 loop is CASSLALTRTDTQYF. The CDR3 DNA follows: TGTGCCAGCAGCTTAGCGCTTACCAGAACAGATACGCAGTATTTT.

This clone has just one count. V is TRBV4-3 and J is TRBJ2-2; the D is unclear. This CDR3 is 16 amino acids long. The germline gives CDR1 LGHNA, CDR2 YSLEER. Between the trimmed V and J ends, which lost 0 bases and 6 bases, there was a span of 14 bases. CDR3 coding DNA: TGCGCCAGCAGCCAAGATGACTTATCGGTCTCCGGGGAGCTGTTTTTT. Amino acids: CASSQDDLSVSGELFF.

The V and J genes are TRBV5-1 and TRBJ2-3; the match to TRBD2 covers 8 bases. CDR1 is SGHRS, CDR2 YFSETQ, per germline. The CDR3 covers 15 residues. J lost 0 bases, V lost 1 base, and 1 base had no gene match. CDR3: CASSLQRGSTDTQYF. The CDR3 DNA follows: TGCGCCAGCAGCTTGCAGCGGGGGAGCACAGATACGCAGTATTTT.

The rearrangement uses TRBV5-6 and TRBJ1-4, with D possibly TRBD1 on 5 matching bases. V was trimmed by 0 bases and J by 8 bases, leaving 11 bases between them. The CDR3 totals 14 residues. Germline-derived CDR1 and CDR2 are SGHDT and YYEEEE. The CDR3 DNA is TGTGCCAGCAGCTTGGTGGCAGGGCGGGAAAAACTGTTTTTT. Translating gives CASSLVAGREKLFF.

V gene TRBV7-2 combines with J gene TRBJ1-2, with D perhaps TRBD1 (6 bases). Deletions cut 2 bases from V and 6 bases from J, with 16 bases between. The CDR3 has 15 amino acids. Germline V gene data show CDR1 as SGHTA and CDR2 as FQGNSA. CDR3 in DNA: TGTGCCAGCAGCTTAAGCCCAGGGGCGCGGGATGGCTACACCTTC. Amino acids: CASSLSPGARDGYTF.

As for this clone: The same CDR3 arises from other DNA sequences in this sample as well. This chain links TRBV7-2 with TRBJ1-2; 8 bases agree with TRBD1. V trimming: 5 bases; J trimming: 6 bases; junction bases outside the gene matches: 11. Germline V lookup: CDR1 SGHTA, CDR2 FQGNSA. This CDR3 spans 15 amino acids. The DNA of the CDR3 is TGTGCCAGCAGCCCGAAGGACAGGGATGGAAATGGCTACACCTTC. Protein sequence: CASSPKDRDGNGYTF.

V usage is TRBV6-5 and J usage is TRBJ1-1; 7 positions match TRBD1. Trimming removed 8 bases from V and 4 bases from J; junction bases left unmatched: 13. Germline V gene lookup returns CDR1 MNHEY and CDR2 SVGAGI. The CDR3 sequence is 15 residues long. The CDR3 spells CASERGPLWGTEAFF. The CDR3 nucleotides are TGTGCCAGCGAGAGGGGGCCCCTTTGGGGCACTGAAGCTTTCTTT.

This clone was seen once. The genes are TRBV6-5 and TRBJ2-7; 8 bases are a match to TRBD2. The V gene's germline CDR1 is MNHEY and CDR2 SVGAGI. The V gene end was trimmed by 8 bases and the J gene end by 5 bases; junction bases not matched to a gene: 5. There are 12 residues in the CDR3. The CDR3 nucleotides are TGTGCCAGCTGGGCGGGGGGCGACGAGCAGTACTTC. Protein sequence: CASWAGGDEQYF.

The chain couples TRBV6-5 to TRBJ1-2; 7 bases are a match to TRBD1. The germline CDR1 and CDR2 sequences are MNHEY and SVGAGI. This CDR3 is built from 13 residues. J gave up 14 bases and V 0 bases, and 9 bases lay outside the gene matches. The CDR3 region is CASSYSKQGRGTF. CDR3 nucleotides: TGTGCCAGCAGTTACTCGAAACAGGGGCGAGGGACCTTC.

This clone has just one count. The V call is TRBV4-3, the J call TRBJ1-3; possible D gene TRBD1, 6 bases. Germline V gene data show CDR1 as LGHNA and CDR2 as YSLEER. Trimming removed 1 base at V and 0 bases at J, with 10 bases between. This CDR3 region has 16 residues. The CDR3 loop is CASSQGQASSGNTIYF. Written as DNA, the CDR3 is TGCGCCAGCAGCCAAGGACAGGCTTCCTCTGGAAACACCATATATTTT.

The chain joins TRBV27 to TRBJ1-2, with 8 bases aligning to TRBD1. There are 14 residues in the CDR3. After removal of 5 bases from V and 1 base from J, the junction contained 3 bases not matched to a gene. In germline, CDR1 is MNHEY, CDR2 SMNVEV (reference sequence). The CDR3: CASSRTGNNYGYTF. The DNA of the CDR3 is TGTGCCAGCAGTCGGACAGGGAATAACTATGGCTACACCTTC.

This sequence joins TRBV4-3 and TRBJ1-1; a possible D gene is TRBD1 (5 bases). Trimming removed 5 bases at V and 0 bases at J, with 10 bases between. This CDR3 is 14 amino acids long. Germline values: CDR1 LGHNA, CDR2 YSLEER. The CDR3 nucleotides are TGCGCCAGCAGCTGGGGGAGGGTGAACACTGAAGCTTTCTTT. Its protein is CASSWGRVNTEAFF.

This clone has only one observation. The chain joins TRBV9 to TRBJ2-2; D gene uncertain. V shed 6 bases and J shed 6 bases, with 12 bases lying between them. CDR3 length equals 13 residues. The V gene's germline CDR1 is SGDLS and CDR2 YYNGEE. CDR3 sequence (DNA): TGTGCCAGCACCGAATCACGAGCCGGGGAGCTGTTTTTT. Translated: CASTESRAGELFF. The complete variable domain, with remaining parts taken from reference TRBV9 and TRBJ2-2, reads DSGVTQTPKHLITATGQRVTLRCSPRSGDLSVYWYQQSLDQGLQFLIQYYNGEERAKGNILERFSAQQFPDLHSELNLSSLELGDSALYFCASTESRAGELFFGEGSRLTVL.